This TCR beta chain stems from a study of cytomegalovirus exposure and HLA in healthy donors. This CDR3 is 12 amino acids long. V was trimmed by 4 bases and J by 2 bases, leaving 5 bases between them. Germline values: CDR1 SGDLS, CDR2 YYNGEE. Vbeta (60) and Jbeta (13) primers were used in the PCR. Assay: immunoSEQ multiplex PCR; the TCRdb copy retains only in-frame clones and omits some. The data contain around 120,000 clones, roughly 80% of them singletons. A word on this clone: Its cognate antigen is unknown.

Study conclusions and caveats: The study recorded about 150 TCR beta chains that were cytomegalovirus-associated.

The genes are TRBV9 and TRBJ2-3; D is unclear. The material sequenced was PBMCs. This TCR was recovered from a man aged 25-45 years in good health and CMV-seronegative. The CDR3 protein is CASSFHTDTQYF. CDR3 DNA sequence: TGTGCCAGCAGCTTTCACACAGATACGCAGTATTTT. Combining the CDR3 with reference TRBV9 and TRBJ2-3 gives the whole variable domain DSGVTQTPKHLITATGQRVTLRCSPRSGDLSVYWYQQSLDQGLQFLIQYYNGEERAKGNILERFSAQQFPDLHSELNLSSLELGDSALYFCASSFHTDTQYFGPGTRLTVL.